This T cell receptor (beta chain) was retrieved from a study of blood T cell repertoires in COVID-19. As processed by the authors: Reference gene primer amplification yielded estimated nucleated cell counts. Data came from immunoSEQ multiplex PCR; TCRdb stores just in-frame clones and leaves some out. V and J calls plus clone size are reproduced from that table; the DNA served to infer D and trimming. The sample carries about 180,000 clones, roughly 84% recorded once. This CDR3 spans 14 amino acids. Germline V gene data show CDR1 as LGHNA and CDR2 as YSLEER. V lost 0 bases and J 3 bases, leaving 5 bases between the germline ends.

Sequencing input: peripheral blood. This sequence originates from a human donor in a cohort sampled during active COVID-19. The chain couples TRBV4-3 to TRBJ2-2; D not resolved. This CDR3 reads CASSQEAYTGELFF. The DNA of the CDR3 is TGCGCCAGCAGCCAAGAAGCGTACACCGGGGAGCTGTTTTTT.